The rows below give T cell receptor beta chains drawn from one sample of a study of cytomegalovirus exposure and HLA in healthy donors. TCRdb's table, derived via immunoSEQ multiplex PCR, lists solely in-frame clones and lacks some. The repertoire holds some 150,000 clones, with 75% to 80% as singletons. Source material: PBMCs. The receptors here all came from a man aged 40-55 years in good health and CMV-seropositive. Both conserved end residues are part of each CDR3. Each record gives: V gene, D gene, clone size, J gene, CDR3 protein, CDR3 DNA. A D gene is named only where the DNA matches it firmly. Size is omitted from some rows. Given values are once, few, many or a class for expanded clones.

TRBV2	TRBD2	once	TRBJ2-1	CASSEVQAGVNEQFF	TGTGCCAGCAGTGAAGTACAAGCGGGAGTCAATGAGCAGTTCTTC
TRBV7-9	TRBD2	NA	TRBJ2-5	CASSLVGLTKETQYF	TGTGCCAGCAGCTTAGTGGGACTAACAAAAGAGACCCAGTACTTC
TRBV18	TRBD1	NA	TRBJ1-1	CASSPDRGGSEAFF	TGTGCCAGCTCACCGGACAGGGGAGGGTCTGAAGCTTTCTTT
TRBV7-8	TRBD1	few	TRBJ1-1	CASSRDRGNTEAFF	TGTGCCAGCAGCCGTGACAGGGGGAACACTGAAGCTTTCTTT
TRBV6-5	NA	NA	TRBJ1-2	CASSYGAGAEGYTF	TGTGCCAGCAGTTACGGGGCGGGGGCGGAAGGCTACACCTTC
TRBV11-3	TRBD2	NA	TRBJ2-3	CASSPREAEDTQYF	TGTGCCAGCAGCCCCCGGGAGGCCGAAGATACGCAGTATTTT
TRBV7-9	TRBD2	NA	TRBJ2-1	CASSPGTSGSQDEQFF	TGTGCCAGCAGCCCGGGGACTAGCGGGAGTCAAGATGAGCAGTTCTTC
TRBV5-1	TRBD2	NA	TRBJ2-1	CASSWIAGGGNEQFF	TGCGCCAGCAGCTGGATAGCGGGAGGGGGGAATGAGCAGTTCTTC
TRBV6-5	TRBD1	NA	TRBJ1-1	CASSRGQGQAFF	TGTGCCAGCAGTCGTGGACAGGGGCAAGCTTTCTTT
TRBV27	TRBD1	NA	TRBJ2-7	CASTLGQNYEQYF	TGTGCCAGCACCCTGGGACAGAACTACGAGCAGTACTTC
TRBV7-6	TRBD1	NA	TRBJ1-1	CASSIGTGMNTEAFF	TGTGCCAGCAGCATAGGGACAGGAATGAACACTGAAGCTTTCTTT
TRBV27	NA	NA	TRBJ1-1	CASSLRGRDMNTEAFF	TGTGCCAGCAGTTTACGGGGAAGGGATATGAACACTGAAGCTTTCTTT
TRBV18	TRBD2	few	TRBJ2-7	CASSKTSGTSAQVSYEQYF	TGTGCCAGCTCAAAAACTTCCGGGACTAGCGCCCAGGTATCCTACGAGCAGTACTTC
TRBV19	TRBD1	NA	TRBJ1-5	CASSIRGQGGQPQHF	TGTGCCAGTAGTATACGGGGACAGGGAGGTCAGCCCCAGCATTTT
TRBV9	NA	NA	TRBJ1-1	CASSVGGGRTEAFF	TGTGCCAGCAGCGTAGGGGGGGGCCGCACTGAAGCTTTCTTT
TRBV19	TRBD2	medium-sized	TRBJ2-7	CASRIAGRKVYEQYF	TGTGCCAGTAGGATAGCGGGGAGAAAAGTCTACGAGCAGTACTTC
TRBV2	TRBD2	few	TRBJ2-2	CASSERGRESTGELFF	TGTGCCAGCAGTGAACGGGGGAGGGAGAGCACCGGGGAGCTGTTTTTT
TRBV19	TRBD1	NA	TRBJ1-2	CASSMGTANYGYTF	TGTGCCAGTAGTATGGGGACAGCTAACTATGGCTACACCTTC
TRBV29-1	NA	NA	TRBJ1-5	CSATLTGPNQPQHF	TGCAGCGCTACTCTTACAGGGCCCAATCAGCCCCAGCATTTT
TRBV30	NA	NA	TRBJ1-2	CACLGDSVTNYGYTF	TGTGCCTGTTTAGGCGACAGCGTAACTAACTATGGCTACACCTTC
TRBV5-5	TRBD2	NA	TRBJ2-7	CASSLVAGAYEQYF	TGTGCCAGCAGCTTGGTAGCGGGAGCCTACGAGCAGTACTTC
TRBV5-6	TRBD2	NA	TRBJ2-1	CASSWVLGGSLYNEQFF	TGTGCCAGCAGCTGGGTTCTAGGCGGGAGTTTATACAATGAGCAGTTCTTC
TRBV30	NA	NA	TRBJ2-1	CAWSVQVRNEQFF	TGTGCCTGGAGTGTACAGGTCAGGAATGAGCAGTTCTTC
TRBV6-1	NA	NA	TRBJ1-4	CASSEGGTGEKLFF	TGTGCCAGCAGTGAAGGGGGAACAGGCGAAAAACTGTTTTTT
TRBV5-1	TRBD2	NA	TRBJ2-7	CASSLRAAGGNSYEQYF	TGCGCCAGCAGCTTGAGGGCGGCGGGAGGAAATTCCTACGAGCAGTACTTC
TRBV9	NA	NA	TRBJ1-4	CASSVGEANEKLFF	TGTGCCAGCAGCGTAGGTGAAGCGAATGAAAAACTGTTTTTT
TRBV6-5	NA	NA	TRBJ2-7	CASSETLGSVNYWYF	TGTGCCAGCAGCGAGACCCTAGGGAGTGTTAATTATTGGTACTTC
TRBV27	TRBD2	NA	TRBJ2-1	CASSRMVAGPFYNEQFF	TGTGCCAGCAGCAGGATGGTAGCGGGACCTTTCTACAATGAGCAGTTCTTC
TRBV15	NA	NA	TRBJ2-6	CATSTGESGANVLTF	TGTGCCACCAGCACAGGGGAGTCTGGGGCCAACGTCCTGACTTTC
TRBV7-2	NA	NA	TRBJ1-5	CASSLGAGFNQPQHF	TGTGCCAGCAGCTTAGGGGCGGGCTTCAATCAGCCCCAGCATTTT
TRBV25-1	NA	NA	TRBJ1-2	CASSDPGRYGYTF	TGTGCCAGCAGTGATCCAGGAAGATATGGCTACACCTTC
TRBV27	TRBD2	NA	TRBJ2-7	CASSTWTRGSYEQYF	TGTGCCAGCAGTACCTGGACTAGAGGCTCCTACGAGCAGTACTTC
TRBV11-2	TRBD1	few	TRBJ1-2	CASSPTRGDRAIYGYTF	TGTGCCAGCAGCCCAACGAGGGGCGACAGGGCTATCTATGGCTACACCTTC
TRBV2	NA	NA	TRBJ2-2	CASSVIADTGELFF	TGTGCCAGCAGTGTGATAGCGGACACCGGGGAGCTGTTTTTT
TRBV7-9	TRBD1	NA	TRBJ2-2	CASILGTGTIGELFF	TGTGCCAGCATACTAGGGACAGGGACAATCGGGGAGCTGTTTTTT
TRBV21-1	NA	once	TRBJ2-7	CASSKPGQGVEQYF	TGTGCCAGCAGCAAACCGGGACAGGGGGTCGAGCAGTACTTC
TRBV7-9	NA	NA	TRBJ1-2	CASSLEGPRGYTF	TGTGCCAGCAGCTTGGAGGGTCCTAGAGGCTACACCTTC
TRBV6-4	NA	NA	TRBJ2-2	CASSVLPGELFF	TGTGCCAGCAGTGTCCTCCCCGGGGAGCTGTTTTTT
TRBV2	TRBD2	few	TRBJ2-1	CASGGIAGGPTEQFF	TGTGCCAGCGGAGGTATAGCGGGAGGGCCTACTGAGCAGTTCTTC
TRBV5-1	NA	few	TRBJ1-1	CASSFYQGGFSMNTEAFF	TGCGCCAGCAGCTTCTATCAGGGTGGGTTTTCCATGAACACTGAAGCTTTCTTT
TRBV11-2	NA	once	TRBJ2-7	CASSFDLFGGAELPYEQYF	TGTGCCAGCAGCTTCGATCTATTCGGCGGGGCTGAACTCCCCTACGAGCAGTACTTC
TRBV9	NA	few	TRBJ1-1	CASSSPRGQIMNTEAFF	TGTGCCAGCAGCTCCCCCCGAGGACAGATCATGAACACTGAAGCTTTCTTT
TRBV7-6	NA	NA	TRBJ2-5	CASSSTEETQYF	TGTGCCAGCAGCTCCACAGAAGAGACCCAGTACTTC
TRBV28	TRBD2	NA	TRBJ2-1	CASSLPGLADNEQFF	TGTGCCAGCAGCTTGCCGGGACTAGCGGACAATGAGCAGTTCTTC
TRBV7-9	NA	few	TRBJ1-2	CSSSPSDYGYTF	TGTTCCAGCAGCCCCAGCGACTATGGCTACACCTTC
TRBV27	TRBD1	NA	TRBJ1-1	CASTSGQKNTEAFF	TGTGCCAGCACCTCGGGACAGAAGAACACTGAAGCTTTCTTT
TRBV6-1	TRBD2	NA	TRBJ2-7	CASSEDSGSRGAGGFYEQYF	TGTGCCAGCAGTGAAGACTCCGGGAGCCGAGGAGCGGGAGGTTTCTACGAGCAGTACTTC